The subject of this entry is one T cell receptor (beta chain). Its antigen is currently unknown. Naive-designated CD8 cells lacked CD45RO, were positively enriched for CCR7, and omitted terminally differentiated effector memory CD45RA+ cells. The data belong to a study of shared clonotypes between healthy human individuals. General study results and limits: Estimated clonotype richness was generally higher in naive than memory subsets. Incomplete sequencing of sorted subsets was indicated by rarefaction despite large depth. Naive CD4 clonotypes were shared across a few donors at roughly 5.5%.

Assay execution proceeded at the deep level. Method: immunoSEQ multiplex PCR; TCRdb's copy keeps in-frame clones and lacks some. The data hold about 550,000 clones, with 95% to 96% observed a single time. Germline V lookup: CDR1 SGHKS, CDR2 YYEKEE (reference sequence). V was pared by 1 base and J by 5 bases, with 19 bases between. The CDR3 is 16 residues long. This receptor was taken from a woman in her 30s in good health. The chain combines TRBV5-5 with TRBJ2-7, with D tentatively TRBD1 or TRBD2 (5 bases each). The sequenced sample was naive CD8+ T cells sorted from blood. CDR3 sequence (DNA): TGTGCCAGCAGCTTGAGCGCCGGGTTCCTGGGGGACGAGCAGTACTTC. It specifies CASSLSAGFLGDEQYF.